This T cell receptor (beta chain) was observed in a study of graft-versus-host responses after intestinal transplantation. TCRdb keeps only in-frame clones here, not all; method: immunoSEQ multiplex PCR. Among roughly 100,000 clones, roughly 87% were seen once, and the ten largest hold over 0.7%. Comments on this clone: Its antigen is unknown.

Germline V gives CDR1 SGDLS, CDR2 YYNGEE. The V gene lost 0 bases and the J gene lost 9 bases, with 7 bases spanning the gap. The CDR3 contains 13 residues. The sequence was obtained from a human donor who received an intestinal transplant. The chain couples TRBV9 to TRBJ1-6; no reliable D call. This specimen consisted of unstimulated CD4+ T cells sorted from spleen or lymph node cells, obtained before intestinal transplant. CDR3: CASSVGVGSPLHF. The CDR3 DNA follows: TGTGCCAGCAGCGTAGGAGTGGGTTCACCCCTCCACTTT.